This entry lists 27 T cell receptor beta chains sequenced from one sample in a study of blood T cell repertoires in COVID-19. Profiled with immunoSEQ multiplex PCR; TCRdb holds only in-frame clones, not every one. The table shows some 230,000 clones, with approximately 80% occurring only once. Sequenced sample: peripheral blood. The receptor source for this set is a woman between 45 and 60 years old with acute or convalescent COVID-19.

The gene calls are TRBV19 and TRBJ2-7; D ambiguous. CDR3 length: 14 amino acids. Germline V gives CDR1 LNHDA, CDR2 SQIVND (reference sequence). V dropped 3 bases and J dropped 1 base, with 10 bases sitting between them. The CDR3 nucleotides are TGTGCCAGTAGTATTCCAGCGTTATCCTACGAGCAGTACTTC. Protein sequence: CASSIPALSYEQYF.

The J gene is TRBJ1-1, the V gene TRBV4-1; perhaps TRBD1 as D (6 bases). Germline-derived CDR1 and CDR2 are MGHRA and YSYEKL. The CDR3 runs to 16 residues. Between the trimmed V and J ends, which lost 0 bases and 4 bases, there was a span of 15 bases. The CDR3 protein is CASSQENDRPFTEAFF. CDR3 DNA: TGCGCCAGCAGCCAAGAAAATGACAGGCCTTTCACTGAAGCTTTCTTT.

This chain joins TRBV30 and TRBJ1-1; a weak D match, TRBD1 (6 bases). Germline CDR1 reads GTSNPN; CDR2 reads SVGIG (reference sequence). CDR3 length: 11 amino acids. The V end was cut by 4 bases, the J end by 7 bases, with 10 bases between. CDR3 DNA: TGTGCCTGGACCGGACAGATTGAAGCTTTCTTT. Protein sequence: CAWTGQIEAFF.

This clone showed up just once. V and J are TRBV3-1 (or the pseudogene TRBV3-2) and TRBJ2-7, with 9 bases aligning to TRBD1. CDR3 length: 15 amino acids. Looked up from germline, CDR1 is LGHDT and CDR2 is YNNKEL (reference sequence). With V trimmed by 7 bases and J by 2 bases, 9 bases remained unmatched. DNA for the CDR3: TGTGCCAGCAAAGAAGCCGGGACAGGGCCCTACGAGCAGTACTTC. Its translation is CASKEAGTGPYEQYF.

The chain links TRBV3-1 (or the pseudogene TRBV3-2) to TRBJ2-5; D is possibly TRBD1 (5 bases). With 3 bases removed from V and 5 bases from J, the gap between germline ends came to 16 bases. This CDR3 spans 15 amino acids. The germline CDR1 and CDR2 sequences are LGHDT and YNNKEL (reference sequence). The CDR3 nucleotides are TGTGCCAGCAGCCACCCAAACAGGTTGCCGGAGACCCAGTACTTC. Its translation: CASSHPNRLPETQYF.

This rearrangement joins TRBV3-1 (or the pseudogene TRBV3-2) to TRBJ2-3; D call uncertain. The ends were cut back, 0 bases at V and 4 bases at J, with 14 bases in the middle. Germline V gene lookup returns CDR1 LGHDT and CDR2 YNNKEL (reference sequence). The CDR3 is 16 amino acids. This chain's CDR3 is CASSQDLLFGADTQYF. The CDR3 region has the DNA TGTGCCAGCAGCCAAGATCTTCTCTTCGGAGCAGATACGCAGTATTTT.

The CDR3 reads CASSPGPREKLFF. CDR3 nucleotides: TGTGCCAGCTCACCGGGTCCCAGGGAAAAACTGTTTTTT. The V and J genes are TRBV18 and TRBJ1-4; D call uncertain. The CDR3 is 13 residues long. Germline V CDR1 and CDR2: KGHSH, LQKENI. Between the trimmed V and J ends, which lost 3 bases and 8 bases, there was a span of 10 bases.

The chain links TRBV7-2 to TRBJ1-4; no reliable D call. CDR3 size: 14 residues. The V and J ends lost 1 base and 7 bases respectively, with 10 bases between them. Germline V CDR1 and CDR2: SGHTA, FQGNSA. The DNA of the CDR3 is TGTGCCAGCAGCTTAGGCAGCGTGGGTGAAAAACTGTTTTTT. Amino acids: CASSLGSVGEKLFF.

Comment on this clone: The same CDR3 can be traced to other DNA sequences in this sample. The J gene is TRBJ1-5, the V gene TRBV18, with a weak D call TRBD1 (5 bases). The V end was cut by 3 bases, the J end by 7 bases, with 7 bases between. Germline V gene sequence: CDR1 KGHSH, CDR2 LQKENI. The CDR3 loop spans 12 amino acids. The CDR3 DNA is TGTGCCAGCTCACCGCAGGGACAGCCCCAGCATTTT. Protein product: CASSPQGQPQHF.

This clone showed up just once. This chain connects TRBV28 to TRBJ1-2; 7 bases are a match to TRBD1. The trim removed 2 bases at V and 4 bases at J, leaving 7 bases unmatched. The germline gives CDR1 MDHEN, CDR2 SYDVKM. CDR3 length: 15 amino acids. This chain's CDR3 is CASSLNRGSAYGYTF. Written as DNA, the CDR3 is TGTGCCAGCAGTTTAAACAGGGGTTCCGCCTATGGCTACACCTTC.

The chain employs TRBV15 and TRBJ2-7, with unresolved D. The CDR3 runs 14 residues. The V gene lost 3 bases and the J gene lost 2 bases, with 11 bases spanning the gap. The germline V gene encodes CDR1 LNHNV and CDR2 YYDKDF (reference sequence). As DNA, the CDR3 is TGTGCCACCAGCAGTGGTCAGGCTACCTACGAGCAGTACTTC. Protein product: CATSSGQATYEQYF.

The chain is built from TRBV10-3 and TRBJ2-7; TRBD2 aligns across 11 bases. The V gene end was trimmed by 4 bases and the J gene end by 5 bases; junction bases not matched to a gene: 22. The length of the CDR3 is 20 residues. The germline CDR1 and CDR2 sequences are ENHRY and SYGVKD. The CDR3 sequence: CAISADLRQLSGGARNEQYF. The CDR3 coding sequence is TGTGCCATCAGTGCCGATTTAAGGCAACTTAGCGGGGGGGCCCGGAACGAGCAGTACTTC.

The count of this clone is one. The rearrangement joins TRBV11-3 to TRBJ1-1; D is uncertain. The CDR3 has 13 residues. Germline V CDR1 and CDR2: SGHNT, YENEEA. V lost 0 bases to trimming and J lost 10 bases, with 12 bases between them. CDR3 protein: CASSLDQTRRAFF. Written as DNA, the CDR3 is TGTGCCAGCAGCTTAGATCAGACTAGGAGAGCTTTCTTT.

V is TRBV18 and J is TRBJ1-6, with 8 positions matching TRBD1. This CDR3 contains 15 residues. V lost 2 bases, J lost 9 bases, and 6 bases stayed unmatched. The V gene's germline CDR1 is KGHSH and CDR2 LQKENI. The CDR3, as DNA: TGTGCCAGCTCACCAACGCAGGGGGCAGGTTCACCCCTCCACTTT. It is translated as CASSPTQGAGSPLHF.

This sequence joins TRBV27 and TRBJ2-2, with 8 bases matching TRBD1. Looked up from germline, CDR1 is MNHEY and CDR2 is SMNVEV (reference sequence). The CDR3 contains 19 residues. The junction had 14 bases not matched to a gene; V was cut back by 1 base and J by 4 bases. Here the CDR3 reads CASSLYSDRVTKSTGELFF. The CDR3 DNA reads as TGTGCCAGCAGTTTATATTCGGACAGGGTCACGAAAAGCACCGGGGAGCTGTTTTTT.

The chain links TRBV28 to TRBJ1-6, with TRBD1 matching over 9 bases. Unmatched junction bases numbered 6, after V lost 4 bases and J lost 5 bases. The CDR3 has 16 amino acids. Germline assignment: CDR1 MDHEN and CDR2 SYDVKM. Here the CDR3 DNA reads TGTGCCAGCAGTTCAGGACAGGGGTCGGATAATTCACCCCTCCACTTT. This gives the protein CASSSGQGSDNSPLHF.

The chain has TRBV9 and TRBJ2-7; 7 nucleotides match TRBD1. CDR3 length equals 14 residues. The ends lost 0 bases at V and 4 bases at J; junction bases unmatched: 4. The V gene's germline CDR1 is SGDLS and CDR2 YYNGEE. CDR3 residues: CASSVGQGLYEQYF. For the CDR3, the DNA is TGTGCCAGCAGCGTAGGACAGGGATTGTACGAGCAGTACTTC.

Here the CDR3 reads CASSLTGGTEAFF. DNA for the CDR3: TGTGCCAGCAGCTTGACGGGGGGCACTGAAGCTTTCTTT. The rearrangement links TRBV5-6 to TRBJ1-1; D is perhaps TRBD1 (5 bases). The CDR3 totals 13 residues. CDR1 is SGHDT, CDR2 YYEEEE, per germline. V was clipped by 1 base and J by 4 bases, with 8 bases between them.

The rearrangement uses TRBV19 and TRBJ1-1, with no clear D. The CDR3 is 14 residues long. The V gene's germline CDR1 is LNHDA and CDR2 SQIVND (reference sequence). The V end lost 1 base, the J end lost 5 bases, and 11 bases lay between the germline ends. The CDR3 loop is CASSIGVSGTEAFF. The CDR3 DNA reads TGTGCCAGTAGTATAGGGGTGTCGGGAACTGAAGCTTTCTTT.

This chain joins TRBV6-2 or TRBV6-3 and TRBJ1-5; perhaps TRBD1 as D (5 bases). Germline CDR1 is MNHEY and CDR2 is SVGEGT. Trimming shortened V by 2 bases and J by 1 base, and 6 bases separated the two germline ends. The CDR3 totals 14 residues. The CDR3 spells CASSYDRSNQPQHF. The CDR3 nucleotides read TGTGCCAGCAGTTACGACAGAAGCAATCAGCCCCAGCATTTT.

This chain uses TRBV4-1 with TRBJ1-4; TRBD1 is a possible D gene (6 bases). The germline CDR1 and CDR2 sequences are MGHRA and YSYEKL. The germline V and J ends were trimmed by 3 bases and 4 bases, with 12 bases remaining between them. The CDR3 has 15 residues. The CDR3 reads CASSHPGTSNEKLFF. In DNA, the CDR3 is TGCGCCAGCAGCCACCCGGGGACAAGTAATGAAAAACTGTTTTTT.

The chain uses TRBV12-3 or TRBV12-4 and TRBJ1-5, with unresolved D. The ends were cut back, 1 base at V and 7 bases at J, with 8 bases in the middle. The CDR3 covers 13 residues. The CDR3 protein is CASSLGGGQPQHF. CDR3 in DNA: TGTGCCAGCAGTTTAGGAGGAGGGCAGCCCCAGCATTTT.

The chain carries TRBV19 and TRBJ1-2; D is perhaps TRBD1 (5 bases). Deletions cut 6 bases from V and 0 bases from J, with 11 bases between. The V gene's germline CDR1 is LNHDA and CDR2 SQIVND (reference sequence). The CDR3 is 14 residues long. CDR3: CASSLWGANYGYTF. The CDR3, as DNA: TGTGCCAGTAGCCTGTGGGGGGCTAACTATGGCTACACCTTC.

This sequence joins TRBV10-3 and TRBJ1-4, with D possibly being TRBD1 (5 bases). The V end was cut by 2 bases, the J end by 8 bases, with 15 bases between. The CDR3 is 15 residues long. Germline lookup yields CDR1 ENHRY and CDR2 SYGVKD. This CDR3 reads CAISEKRQGGEKLFF. CDR3 nucleotides: TGTGCCATCAGTGAGAAAAGGCAGGGAGGAGAAAAACTGTTTTTT.

This chain links TRBV7-2 with TRBJ2-1; 11 bases align to TRBD2. The germline gives CDR1 SGHTA, CDR2 FQGNSA. V was clipped by 5 bases and J by 13 bases; unmatched bases: 10. This CDR3 region has 14 residues. CDR3: CASSPRLAGQAQFF. DNA of the CDR3: TGTGCCAGCAGCCCTCGACTAGCGGGGCAGGCACAGTTCTTC.

This chain uses TRBV5-1 with TRBJ1-3, with D unresolved. With 3 bases removed from V and 0 bases from J, the gap between germline ends came to 7 bases. This CDR3 comprises 14 residues. Germline CDR1 reads SGHRS; CDR2 reads YFSETQ. The CDR3 sequence: CASSSAGSGNTIYF. The CDR3 DNA sequence: TGCGCCAGCAGCTCAGCAGGCTCTGGAAACACCATATATTTT. Using reference TRBV5-1 and TRBJ1-3 for the parts outside the CDR3, the full variable domain is KAGVTQTPRYLIKTRGQQVTLSCSPISGHRSVSWYQQTPGQGLQFLFEYFSETQRNKGNFPGRFSGRQFSNSRSEMNVSTLELGDSALYLCASSSAGSGNTIYFGEGSWLTVV.

The chain carries TRBV4-1 and TRBJ2-3; 9 nucleotides line up with TRBD2. After removal of 4 bases from V and 1 base from J, the junction contained 9 bases not matched to a gene. The CDR3 is made up of 17 amino acids. The germline V gene encodes CDR1 MGHRA and CDR2 YSYEKL. CDR3 sequence: CASSRVHSGGGTDTQYF. The CDR3 bases are TGCGCCAGCAGCCGCGTCCATAGCGGGGGAGGCACAGATACGCAGTATTTT.